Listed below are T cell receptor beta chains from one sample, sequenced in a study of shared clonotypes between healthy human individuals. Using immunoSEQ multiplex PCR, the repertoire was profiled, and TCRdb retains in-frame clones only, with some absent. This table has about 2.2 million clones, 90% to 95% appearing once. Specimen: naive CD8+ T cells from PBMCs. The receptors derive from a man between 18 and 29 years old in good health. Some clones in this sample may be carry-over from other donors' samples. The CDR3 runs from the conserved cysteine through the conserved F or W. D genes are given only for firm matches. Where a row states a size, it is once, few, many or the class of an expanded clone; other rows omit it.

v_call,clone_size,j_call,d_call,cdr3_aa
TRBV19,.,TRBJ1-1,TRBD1,CASSLGTGVEAFF
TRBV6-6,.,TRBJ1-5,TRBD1,CASSGTGATYNQPQHF
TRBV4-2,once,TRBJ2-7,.,CASSQALKSGTARYEQYF
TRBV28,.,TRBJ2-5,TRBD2,CASRGIGTRSQETQYF
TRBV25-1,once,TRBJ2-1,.,CASSTRGGYNEQFF
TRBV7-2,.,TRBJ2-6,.,CASSPGPGANVLTF
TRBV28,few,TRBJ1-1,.,CASSGFMNTEAFF
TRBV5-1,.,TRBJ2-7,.,CASGAGRHEQYF
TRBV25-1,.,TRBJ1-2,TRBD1,CASSSGQLFGYTF
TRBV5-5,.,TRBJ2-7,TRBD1,CASSLELTRVQGKHEQYF
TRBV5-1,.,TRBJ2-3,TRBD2,CASSALGGNLPADTQYF
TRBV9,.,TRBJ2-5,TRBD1,CASSVRGTGAQETQYF
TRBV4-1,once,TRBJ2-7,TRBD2,CASSQDPGGSYEQYF
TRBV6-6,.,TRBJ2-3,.,CASSYGTIRPTDTQYF